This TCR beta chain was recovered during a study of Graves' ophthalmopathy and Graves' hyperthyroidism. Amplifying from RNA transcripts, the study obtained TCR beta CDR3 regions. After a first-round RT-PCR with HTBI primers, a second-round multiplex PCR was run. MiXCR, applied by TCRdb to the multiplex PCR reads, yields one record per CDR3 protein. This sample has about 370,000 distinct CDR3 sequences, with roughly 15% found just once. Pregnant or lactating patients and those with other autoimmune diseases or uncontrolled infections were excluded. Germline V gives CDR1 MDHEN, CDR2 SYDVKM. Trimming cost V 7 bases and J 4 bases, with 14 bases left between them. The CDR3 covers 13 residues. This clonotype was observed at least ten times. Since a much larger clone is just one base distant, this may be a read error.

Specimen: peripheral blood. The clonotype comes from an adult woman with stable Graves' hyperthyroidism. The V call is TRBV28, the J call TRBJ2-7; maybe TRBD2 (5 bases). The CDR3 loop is CASNGPSPYEQYF. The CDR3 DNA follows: TGTGCCAGCAACGGACCTAGCCCGTACGAGCAGTACTTC.